These 21 T cell receptor beta chains originate from one sample sequenced in a study of T cell repertoires in cytomegalovirus infection. TCRdb redid the calling of the reads with MiXCR, one entry per CDR3 protein. The repertoire holds under 850,000 distinct CDR3 sequences, about 30% seen once, with 15% to 20% in the top ten. These receptors have no known antigen. The source was cultured PBMCs, collected from culture after CMV antigen stimulation. All receptors derive from a human donor in good health (CMV status not recorded). Some clones in this sample may be carry-over from other donors' samples.

This clonotype occurred a few times. The V and J genes are TRBV12-3 or TRBV12-4 and TRBJ1-5; D unclear. There are 13 residues in the CDR3. V gave up 4 bases and J gave up 5 bases, with 9 bases separating them. In DNA, the CDR3 is TGTGCCAGCAGTTCGGAGTATTATCAGCCCCAGCATTTT. Amino acids: CASSSEYYQPQHF.

This clonotype was counted only a few times. This chain links TRBV15 with TRBJ1-1; D not resolved. This CDR3 has 14 residues. Germline V lookup: CDR1 LNHNV, CDR2 YYDKDF (reference sequence). V was clipped by 2 bases and J by 6 bases, with 13 bases between them. This CDR3 reads CATSRSSWSPEAFF. The CDR3 bases are TGTGCCACCAGCAGATCGTCATGGTCGCCTGAAGCTTTCTTT.

The J gene is TRBJ2-7, the V gene TRBV20-1, with D unclear. V was shortened by 5 bases and J by 3 bases, with 8 bases between the two germline ends. The CDR3 runs to 11 residues. Germline V lookup: CDR1 DFQATT, CDR2 SNEGSKA (reference sequence). The CDR3, as DNA: TGCAGTGCTCCTGACCACTACGAGCAGTACTTC. This codes for CSAPDHYEQYF.

The chain recombines TRBV11-2 with TRBJ2-5; D perhaps matches TRBD2 (5 bases). The CDR3 has 15 residues. The V end was cut by 1 base, the J end by 2 bases, with 11 bases between. The germline CDR1 and CDR2 sequences are SGHAT and FQNNGV. The CDR3 coding sequence is TGTGCCAGCAGCTTAGCCCTAGCCTATCAAGAGACCCAGTACTTC. Amino acid sequence: CASSLALAYQETQYF.

The CDR3 sequence: CASSPGLAVQETQYF. The DNA for the CDR3 is TGTGCCAGCAGTCCGGGACTAGCGGTTCAAGAGACCCAGTACTTC. V is TRBV6-6 and J is TRBJ2-5, with 11 positions matching TRBD2. Germline CDR1 reads MNHNY; CDR2 reads SVGAGI (reference sequence). The CDR3 has 15 amino acids. V lost 5 bases and J lost 2; bases outside the gene matches: 4.

This clonotype has just a few counts. The chain combines TRBV7-9 with TRBJ2-5; 9 nucleotides agree with TRBD2. The J segment lost 5 bases and the V segment lost 8 bases, leaving 12 bases of the junction unmatched. This CDR3 has 15 amino acids. Germline lookup yields CDR1 SEHNR and CDR2 FQNEAQ (reference sequence). CDR3 nucleotides: TGTGCCAGCTACGCTGGACTAGCGTTCCCCGAGACCCAGTACTTC. This sequence encodes CASYAGLAFPETQYF. Looking up the rest from reference TRBV7-9 and TRBJ2-5 gives the full variable domain: DTGVSQNPRHKITKRGQNVTFRCDPISEHNRLYWYRQTLGQGPEFLTYFQNEAQLEKSRLLSDRFSAERPKGSFSTLEIQRTEQGDSAMYLCASYAGLAFPETQYFGPGTRLLVL.

This clonotype was picked up a small number of times. The V gene is TRBV7-2, the J gene TRBJ1-1; 10 nucleotides align to TRBD1. V dropped 5 bases and J dropped 1; count of bases not matched to a gene: 4. Germline loops: CDR1 SGHTA, CDR2 FQGNSA. The CDR3 runs to 15 residues. The CDR3 region has the DNA TGTGCCAGCAGCCAACGGGACAGGGGGAACACTGAAGCTTTCTTT. This sequence encodes CASSQRDRGNTEAFF.

The chain joins TRBV5-4 to TRBJ2-2, with 8 bases that match TRBD1. The CDR3 loop spans 16 amino acids. The V segment lost 7 bases and the J segment 1 base; nucleotides outside the gene matches: 9. The germline V gene encodes CDR1 SGHNT and CDR2 YYREEE (reference sequence). The CDR3, as DNA: TGTGCCAGCCGGAAAGGGACAGGTCGGAACACCGGGGAGCTGTTTTTT. Protein: CASRKGTGRNTGELFF.

This clonotype has only a few counts. This chain uses TRBV28 with TRBJ2-4; no definite D call. There are 15 residues in the CDR3. Germline CDR1 and CDR2: MDHEN and SYDVKM. Trimming stripped 5 bases from V and 0 bases from J, with 11 bases between. In DNA, the CDR3 is TGTGCCAGCAGTCCTTCATATCTAGCCAAAAACATTCAGTACTTC. Translating gives CASSPSYLAKNIQYF. Filled out from reference TRBV28 and TRBJ2-4, the complete variable domain reads DVKVTQSSRYLVKRTGEKVFLECVQDMDHENMFWYRQDPGLGLRLIYFSYDVKMKEKGDIPEGYSVSREKKERFSLILESASTNQTSMYLCASSPSYLAKNIQYFGAGTRLSVL.

This sequence joins TRBV28 and TRBJ2-4, with D maybe TRBD1 (6 bases). Deletions cut 5 bases from V and 7 bases from J, with 15 bases between. Per the germline V gene, CDR1 is MDHEN and CDR2 is SYDVKM. The length of the CDR3 is 14 residues. Written as DNA, the CDR3 is TGTGCCAGCAGTACTACTCGACAGGTCAACATTCAGTACTTC. Translating it yields CASSTTRQVNIQYF.

This clonotype was picked up many times. The chain has TRBV7-9 and TRBJ2-1; D remains ambiguous. The length of the CDR3 is 11 residues. With 6 bases removed from V and 9 bases from J, the gap between germline ends came to 9 bases. In germline, CDR1 is SEHNR, CDR2 FQNEAQ (reference sequence). The CDR3 DNA sequence: TGTGCCAGCAGTCCTCTCGGTGAGCAGTTCTTC. Amino acid sequence: CASSPLGEQFF.

The chain joins TRBV28 to TRBJ2-3; 8 positions agree with TRBD2. The CDR3 covers 15 residues. Germline CDR1 and CDR2: MDHEN and SYDVKM. The ends lost 5 bases at V and 10 bases at J; junction bases unmatched: 14. The CDR3 reads CASSATSGARVAQYF. The CDR3 coding sequence is TGTGCCAGCAGTGCCACTAGCGGTGCCAGGGTTGCGCAGTATTTT.

This clonotype was counted only a few times. The chain uses TRBV7-2 and TRBJ2-5; D might be TRBD1 or TRBD2, each matching 5 bases. This CDR3 has 14 amino acids. Germline lookup yields CDR1 SGHTA and CDR2 FQGNSA. V lost 6 bases to trimming and J lost 5 bases, with 16 bases between them. The CDR3: CASRRRGVGETQYF. As DNA, the CDR3 is TGTGCCAGCAGGCGAAGAGGGGTCGGGGAGACCCAGTACTTC.

This clonotype has just a few counts. This chain joins TRBV28 and TRBJ1-6; 8 positions agree with TRBD1. The CDR3 has 12 residues. Germline V gives CDR1 MDHEN, CDR2 SYDVKM. The ends lost 9 bases at V and 9 bases at J; junction bases unmatched: 4. The CDR3 region is CASGQGASPLHF. The CDR3 DNA sequence: TGTGCCAGTGGACAGGGTGCTTCACCCCTCCACTTT.

V gene TRBV29-1 combines with J gene TRBJ2-7; D gene uncertain. Trimming removed 4 bases at V and 6 bases at J, with 10 bases between. Germline lookup yields CDR1 SQVTM and CDR2 ANQGSEA. The CDR3 length is 11 residues. The DNA of the CDR3 is TGCAGCGTTGGACCACGAGGCGAGCAGTACTTC. This codes for CSVGPRGEQYF.

The chain uses TRBV20-1 and TRBJ2-5; 11 bases line up with TRBD2. The CDR3 is 14 amino acids. V lost 5 bases, J lost 4 bases, and 6 bases stayed unmatched. Germline CDR1 reads DFQATT; CDR2 reads SNEGSKA (reference sequence). The CDR3 DNA follows: TGCAGTGCTCGACTAGCGGGGATAAGAGAGACCCAGTACTTC. It translates to CSARLAGIRETQYF.

A few counts support this clonotype. The chain employs TRBV12-3 or TRBV12-4 and TRBJ2-2; 15 bases align to TRBD2. CDR3 length: 18 residues. Trimming took 6 bases from V and 4 from J; bases not matched to a gene: 9. The CDR3 DNA is TGTGCCAGCAGCCAGGGACTAGCGGGAGGAGCGAGCACCGGGGAGCTGTTTTTT. Protein sequence: CASSQGLAGGASTGELFF.

This rearrangement joins TRBV24-1 to TRBJ2-1; TRBD2 aligns across 8 bases. Germline V gene sequence: CDR1 KGHDR, CDR2 SFDVKD. The V and J ends lost 0 bases and 6 bases, in that order; junction bases with no gene match: 18. CDR3 length: 20 residues. DNA of the CDR3: TGTGCCACCAGTGATTTGCAGCCGGGACTAGACAGTTTGGGCACCAATGAGCAGTTCTTC. Its translation: CATSDLQPGLDSLGTNEQFF.

This clonotype was seen many times. This chain connects TRBV7-2 to TRBJ2-7, with 9 bases identical to TRBD1. The germline V gene encodes CDR1 SGHTA and CDR2 FQGNSA. The CDR3 sequence is 15 residues long. The V gene end was trimmed by 3 bases and the J gene end by 5 bases; junction bases not matched to a gene: 8. This CDR3 reads CASSFRDREYDEQYF. The CDR3 DNA follows: TGTGCCAGCAGCTTCCGGGACAGGGAATACGACGAGCAGTACTTC.

This chain uses TRBV2 with TRBJ1-1, with 9 positions matching TRBD1. The CDR3 loop spans 13 amino acids. V lost 10 bases and J lost 5; bases outside the gene matches: 8. In germline, CDR1 is SNHLY, CDR2 FYNNEI. This CDR3 is CATQQGAETEAFF. The CDR3 DNA follows: TGTGCCACCCAACAGGGGGCCGAGACTGAAGCTTTCTTT.

The V gene is TRBV7-3, the J gene TRBJ1-1; D not certain. Germline-derived CDR1 and CDR2 are SGHTA and FQGTGA. Trimming left V 3 bases short and J 10 bases short, with 15 bases between. There are 13 residues in the CDR3. Here the CDR3 reads CASSLGTSGVAFF. The CDR3 DNA reads TGTGCCAGCAGCTTGGGCACGTCGGGAGTAGCTTTCTTT.